This passage covers 10 T cell receptor beta chains from one sample sequenced in a study of cytomegalovirus exposure and HLA in healthy donors. PCR amplification relied on 60 Vbeta primers (plus 13 Jbeta primers). Here immunoSEQ multiplex PCR was the method, and the copy in TCRdb shows in-frame clones only, minus some. The table records a few hundred thousand clones, 80% of them present only once. Sequencing used PBMCs. Receptor source: a girl aged 2-10 years in good health and CMV-seronegative.

The chain carries TRBV27 and TRBJ2-7; 9 bases match TRBD1. CDR3 length: 15 amino acids. With 5 bases clipped from V and 2 bases from J, the junction kept 7 bases outside the gene matches. Germline V gene sequence: CDR1 MNHEY, CDR2 SMNVEV (reference sequence). The CDR3 coding sequence is TGTGCCAGCAGTCCACAGGGGGCGCGGCCCTACGAGCAGTACTTC. Protein product: CASSPQGARPYEQYF.

The V gene is TRBV7-6, the J gene TRBJ2-2; tentatively, D is TRBD1 (5 bases). V lost 6 bases and J 3 bases, leaving 17 bases between the germline ends. The germline CDR1 and CDR2 sequences are SGHVS and FNYEAQ. This CDR3 is 16 amino acids long. The CDR3 reads CASRQRPGMYTGELFF. The CDR3 bases are TGTGCCAGCAGACAACGGCCAGGGATGTACACCGGGGAGCTGTTTTTT.

This chain links TRBV9 with TRBJ1-3; D might be TRBD1 (5 bases). The CDR3 loop spans 15 amino acids. The germline V and J ends were trimmed by 4 bases and 8 bases, with 19 bases remaining between them. Per the germline V gene, CDR1 is SGDLS and CDR2 is YYNGEE. In nucleotides, the CDR3 is TGTGCCAGCAGCAGCCGGGGGGGTCGGCTAGACACCATATATTTT. Protein: CASSSRGGRLDTIYF.

The gene calls are TRBV6-4 and TRBJ2-7; D not certain. The CDR3 is 13 residues long. Between the trimmed V and J ends, which lost 0 bases and 6 bases, there was a span of 9 bases. Germline values: CDR1 MRHNA, CDR2 SNTAGT. The CDR3 DNA reads as TGTGCCAGCAGTGACTCTGTGGCCTCCGAGCAGTACTTC. Translated: CASSDSVASEQYF.

The chain joins TRBV11-2 to TRBJ2-1; a possible D gene is TRBD2 (5 bases). The CDR3 loop spans 15 amino acids. Germline assignment: CDR1 SGHAT and CDR2 FQNNGV. The V end lost 10 bases, the J end lost 2 bases, and 18 bases lay between the germline ends. CDR3 region: CATRGWTRAYNEQFF. The CDR3, as DNA: TGTGCCACCCGCGGATGGACGAGGGCCTACAATGAGCAGTTCTTC.

The chain couples TRBV27 to TRBJ1-2, with D perhaps TRBD1 (6 bases). The germline V gene has CDR1 MNHEY and CDR2 SMNVEV (reference sequence). The CDR3 loop spans 14 amino acids. Trimming cost V 0 bases and J 6 bases, with 11 bases left between them. DNA for the CDR3: TGTGCCAGCAGTTTATCTTACAGGGTGGATGGCTACACCTTC. Its protein product is CASSLSYRVDGYTF.

J is TRBJ1-6 and V is TRBV28; the D gene is possibly TRBD1 (6 bases). This CDR3 contains 17 residues. The V gene's germline CDR1 is MDHEN and CDR2 SYDVKM. V was cut by 3 bases and J by 4 bases, with 16 bases left in between. As DNA, the CDR3 is TGTGCCAGCAGTTTTCAGGGGTCGAAAACTTATAATTCACCCCTCCACTTT. It translates to CASSFQGSKTYNSPLHF.

V and J are TRBV7-2 and TRBJ2-7; TRBD2 aligns across 7 bases. With 4 bases clipped from V and 2 bases from J, the junction kept 5 bases outside the gene matches. CDR1 is SGHTA, CDR2 FQGNSA, per germline. The CDR3 sequence is 14 residues long. The CDR3 is CASSYDGGTYEQYF. The CDR3 nucleotides read TGTGCCAGCAGCTATGACGGGGGGACCTACGAGCAGTACTTC.

The chain is built from TRBV6-6 and TRBJ2-3; 9 bases line up with TRBD2. This CDR3 has 16 residues. Germline-derived CDR1 and CDR2 are MNHNY and SVGAGI (reference sequence). V shed 7 bases, J shed 1 base, and the junction held 9 bases outside the gene matches. This CDR3 is CASKEAGGVGTDTQYF. Here the CDR3 DNA reads TGTGCCAGCAAGGAAGCGGGAGGAGTTGGCACAGATACGCAGTATTTT.

This sequence joins TRBV19 and TRBJ1-4, with 7 bases lining up with TRBD1. Per the germline V gene, CDR1 is LNHDA and CDR2 is SQIVND (reference sequence). CDR3 size: 17 residues. V lost 7 bases and J lost 5; bases outside the gene matches: 16. CDR3 amino acids: CASMPGGREPQNEKLFF. For the CDR3, the DNA is TGTGCCAGTATGCCAGGGGGACGCGAGCCTCAAAATGAAAAACTGTTTTTT.